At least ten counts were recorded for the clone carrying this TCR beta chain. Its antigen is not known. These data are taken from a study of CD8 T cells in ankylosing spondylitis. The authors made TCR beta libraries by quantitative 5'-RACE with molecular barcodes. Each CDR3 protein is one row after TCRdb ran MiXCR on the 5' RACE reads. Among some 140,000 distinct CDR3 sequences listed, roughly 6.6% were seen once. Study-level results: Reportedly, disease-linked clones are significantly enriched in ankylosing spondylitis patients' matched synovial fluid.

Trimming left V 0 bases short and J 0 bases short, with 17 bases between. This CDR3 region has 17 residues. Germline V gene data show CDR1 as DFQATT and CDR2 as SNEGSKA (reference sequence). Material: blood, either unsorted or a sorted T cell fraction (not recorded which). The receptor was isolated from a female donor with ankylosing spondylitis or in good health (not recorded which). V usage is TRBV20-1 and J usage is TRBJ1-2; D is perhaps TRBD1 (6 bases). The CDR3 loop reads CSARDSGGARANYGYTF. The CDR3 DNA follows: TGCAGTGCTAGAGATTCTGGGGGCGCCAGAGCTAACTATGGCTACACCTTC.